These T cell receptor beta chains were read from a single sample in a study of T-cell reconstitution after alpha-beta-depleted transplantation in children. TCRdb analysed the PCR reads with MiXCR anew, one entry per CDR3 protein. The sample lists almost 500,000 distinct CDR3 sequences; roughly a tenth were seen once. The source material was PBMCs, sampled before TCRalphabeta/CD19-depleted stem cell transplant. Receptors were obtained from a child aged 2 to 10 with inherited bone marrow failure, due to receive a stem cell transplant. Each CDR3 is given with its conserved first and last residue. A D gene is named only where the DNA matches it firmly. A clone size is listed for some rows: how often the clone was seen (once, few, many), or a class if it is expanded.

>TRBV30|TRBD2|TRBJ2-1|NA
CAWSLVGGRAVDEQFF
TGTGCCTGGAGTCTCGTAGGAGGGAGGGCCGTCGATGAGCAGTTCTTC
>TRBV7-2|TRBD2|TRBJ2-5|many
CASSPAGARPVTQYF
TGTGCCAGCAGTCCAGCGGGAGCCCGTCCGGTGACCCAGTACTTC
>TRBV20-1|TRBD2|TRBJ2-1|many
CSARGTRHFNEQFF
TGCAGTGCTAGAGGGACTAGGCACTTCAATGAGCAGTTCTTC
>TRBV28|TRBD2|TRBJ2-7|many
CASRTSGGYEQYF
TGTGCCAGCAGGACCTCGGGAGGTTACGAGCAGTACTTC
>TRBV7-2|TRBD2|TRBJ2-7|many
CASRWTSGYYEQYF
TGTGCCAGCAGGTGGACTAGCGGGTACTACGAGCAGTACTTC
>TRBV7-2|TRBD2|TRBJ2-7|few
CASSLIAGARNEQYF
TGTGCCAGCAGCTTAATAGCGGGAGCACGGAACGAGCAGTACTTC
>TRBV7-2|NA|TRBJ2-7|many
CASSPRTLGLEEQYF
TGTGCCAGCAGCCCTAGGACCCTGGGGTTGGAGGAGCAGTACTTC
>TRBV28|NA|TRBJ2-1|few
CASSYAGSDSYNEQFF
TGTGCCAGCAGTTACGCGGGAAGCGACTCCTACAATGAGCAGTTCTTC
>TRBV25-1|NA|TRBJ2-7|few
CATQKGGGLEAYEQYF
TGTGCCACCCAAAAGGGCGGGGGCCTTGAGGCCTACGAGCAGTACTTC
>TRBV20-1|NA|TRBJ2-5|many
CSAETETQYF
TGCAGTGCTGAGACGGAGACCCAGTACTTC
>TRBV11-2|NA|TRBJ2-5|few
CASSPSGVWETQYF
TGTGCCAGCAGCCCTAGTGGGGTATGGGAGACCCAGTACTTC
>TRBV11-2|NA|TRBJ2-3|many
CASSLEYGVEGEDTQYF
TGTGCCAGCAGCTTAGAGTACGGCGTGGAGGGAGAAGATACGCAGTATTTT
>TRBV28|NA|TRBJ2-5|NA
CASSPIVETQYF
TGTGCCAGCAGCCCGATCGTAGAGACCCAGTACTTC
>TRBV6-1|TRBD1|TRBJ2-1|many
CASSPGQGWLYEQFF
TGTGCCAGCAGTCCCGGACAGGGTTGGCTCTATGAGCAGTTCTTC
>TRBV4-3|NA|TRBJ2-7|many
CASSQDGSGWPGGQYF
TGCGCCAGCAGCCAAGATGGGAGCGGTTGGCCCGGGGGGCAGTACTTC
>TRBV7-9|NA|TRBJ2-7|many
CASSLANGSYYEQYF
TGTGCCAGCAGCTTAGCTAACGGGAGCTACTACGAGCAGTACTTC
>TRBV11-2|NA|TRBJ2-2|many
CASSPGSFNTGELFF
TGTGCCAGCAGCCCCGGTAGTTTTAACACCGGGGAGCTGTTTTTT
>TRBV4-1|NA|TRBJ2-7|many
CASSHPVVRPGYEQYF
TGCGCCAGCAGCCACCCCGTAGTCAGACCTGGCTACGAGCAGTACTTC
>TRBV6-5|TRBD1|TRBJ1-6|many
CASSYSRDRGRNSPLHF
TGTGCCAGCAGTTACTCGAGGGACAGGGGGCGGAATTCACCCCTCCACTTT
>TRBV3-1|TRBD2|TRBJ2-7|NA
CASSQSTSGNNEQYF
TGTGCCAGCAGCCAGTCGACTAGCGGGAACAACGAGCAGTACTTC
>TRBV27|TRBD1|TRBJ2-7|many
CASGPGQGYEQYF
TGTGCCAGCGGCCCCGGACAGGGCTACGAGCAGTACTTC
>TRBV12-3/TRBV12-4|TRBD2|TRBJ2-5|many
CASSLRGQETQYF
TGTGCCAGCAGTTTGCGGGGGCAAGAGACCCAGTACTTC
>TRBV9|TRBD1|TRBJ2-7|many
CASSGGGQGPYEQYF
TGTGCCAGCAGCGGAGGGGGACAGGGTCCCTACGAGCAGTACTTC
>TRBV7-9|TRBD1|TRBJ1-5|NA
CASSPGTAHNQPQHF
TGTGCCAGCAGCCCCGGGACAGCACACAATCAGCCCCAGCATTTT
>TRBV20-1|NA|TRBJ1-1|NA
CMSLGNTEAFF
TGCATGAGCCTTGGGAACACTGAAGCTTTCTTT
>TRBV5-1|TRBD1|TRBJ1-2|many
CASSLGDSSGYGYTF
TGCGCCAGCAGCTTGGGGGACAGTTCGGGCTATGGCTACACCTTC
>TRBV7-2|NA|TRBJ2-1|NA
CASSFFFGGYNEQFF
TGTGCCAGCAGCTTTTTCTTTGGCGGGTACAATGAGCAGTTCTTC
>TRBV19|NA|TRBJ1-5|many
CASSNHPGPSIGQPQHF
TGTGCCAGTAGCAATCACCCGGGGCCAAGTATTGGGCAGCCCCAGCATTTT
>TRBV20-1|NA|TRBJ2-7|many
CSATPTGTGYYEQYF
TGCAGTGCTACCCCTACCGGGACGGGGTACTACGAGCAGTACTTC
>TRBV15|NA|TRBJ2-5|many
CATSREAEETQYF
TGTGCCACCAGCAGAGAAGCGGAAGAGACCCAGTACTTC
>TRBV7-2|NA|TRBJ2-7|many
CASSQYDVWKDEQYF
TGTGCCAGCAGCCAATACGACGTGTGGAAGGACGAGCAGTACTTC
>TRBV12-3/TRBV12-4|TRBD1|TRBJ2-5|many
CASSPQGAGETQYF
TGTGCCAGCAGTCCACAGGGGGCGGGGGAGACCCAGTACTTC
>TRBV12-3/TRBV12-4|TRBD1|TRBJ2-7|many
CASSADRDPTHEQYF
TGTGCCAGCAGCGCGGACAGGGATCCTACCCACGAGCAGTACTTC
>TRBV29-1|NA|TRBJ2-1|few
CSVAGLANYNEQFF
TGCAGCGTTGCAGGATTAGCGAACTACAATGAGCAGTTCTTC
>TRBV18|NA|TRBJ2-7|many
CASSPWASSKNEQYF
TGTGCCAGCTCACCTTGGGCTAGCTCAAAGAACGAGCAGTACTTC
>TRBV20-1|TRBD2|TRBJ2-1|many
CSAERLAGGYNEQFF
TGCAGTGCTGAAAGGCTAGCGGGAGGATACAATGAGCAGTTCTTC
>TRBV9|NA|TRBJ2-7|many
CASSVGLSGDSLSYEQYF
TGTGCCAGCAGCGTAGGCTTATCGGGGGACAGCCTAAGTTACGAGCAGTACTTC
>TRBV27|NA|TRBJ2-1|few
CASSTFPGTWGSEQFF
TGTGCCAGCAGTACCTTTCCCGGGACCTGGGGGAGTGAGCAGTTCTTC
>TRBV7-2|NA|TRBJ2-3|many
CASSLRSIVDTQYF
TGTGCCAGCAGCCTAAGGAGTATTGTGGATACGCAGTATTTT
>TRBV11-2|TRBD2|TRBJ2-7|few
CASSPSGHEQYF
TGTGCCAGCAGCCCTAGCGGCCACGAGCAGTACTTC
>TRBV6-6|NA|TRBJ2-7|many
CASSYSLTAWYF
TGTGCCAGCAGTTACTCGCTGACCGCTTGGTACTTC
>TRBV29-1|TRBD2|TRBJ2-3|many
CSVDRRERADTQYF
TGCAGCGTTGATCGGCGGGAGAGGGCAGATACGCAGTATTTT
>TRBV4-3|NA|TRBJ2-7|many
CASSSGRGTSYEQYF
TGCGCCAGCAGCTCTGGTCGGGGGACCTCCTACGAGCAGTACTTC
>TRBV4-2|TRBD2|TRBJ2-7|few
CASSQDGGLALYEQYF
TGTGCCAGCAGCCAAGATGGGGGACTAGCTCTCTACGAGCAGTACTTC
>TRBV7-6|NA|TRBJ2-3|many
CASSLAGGRADTQYF
TGTGCCAGCAGCTTAGCGGGAGGACGCGCAGATACGCAGTATTTT
>TRBV9|TRBD1|TRBJ2-1|many
CASSVVGTGVHNEQFF
TGTGCCAGCAGCGTAGTAGGGACAGGGGTCCACAATGAGCAGTTCTTC
>TRBV4-2|NA|TRBJ2-5|many
CASSQGLRRETQYF
TGTGCCAGCAGCCAAGGGTTGCGGAGAGAGACCCAGTACTTC
>TRBV18|TRBD1|TRBJ2-7|few
CASSPRGTELREQYF
TGTGCCAGCTCACCACGTGGGACAGAGCTTCGGGAGCAGTACTTC
>TRBV29-1|TRBD1|TRBJ2-3|many
CSVDSTGDLDTQYF
TGCAGCGTTGATAGCACAGGGGATTTGGATACGCAGTATTTT
>TRBV4-3|TRBD2|TRBJ2-7|many
CASSQEASGRFHEQYF
TGCGCCAGCAGCCAAGAGGCTAGCGGGAGATTCCACGAGCAGTACTTC
>TRBV12-3/TRBV12-4|NA|TRBJ2-1|many
CASSINEQFF
TGTGCCAGCAGCATTAATGAGCAGTTCTTC
>TRBV10-3|NA|TRBJ1-6|NA
CAISESPGVGSPLHF
TGTGCCATCAGTGAGTCGCCGGGGGTCGGTTCACCCCTCCACTTT
>TRBV21-1|NA|TRBJ2-7|many
CASSNLLAIGQYF
TGTGCCAGCAGCAACCTACTAGCAATAGGGCAGTACTTC
>TRBV29-1|NA|TRBJ2-5|many
CSRILTTGRETQYF
TGCAGCCGGATACTTACGACAGGGAGGGAGACCCAGTACTTC
>TRBV4-1|NA|TRBJ1-2|NA
CASSQRAVPGSGYTF
TGCGCCAGCAGCCAAAGAGCGGTCCCAGGGTCTGGCTACACCTTC
>TRBV4-1|TRBD2|TRBJ2-1|few
CASSHSGGSYNEQFF
TGCGCCAGCAGCCATAGCGGGGGGTCCTACAATGAGCAGTTCTTC